These T cell receptor beta chains were read from a single sample in a study of identifying expanded T cells in peripheral blood. Libraries were prepared by immunoSEQ multiplex PCR; TCRdb keeps only in-frame clonotypes and omits some of them. The table shows roughly 92,000 clones, with 88% occurring only once. The sample comprised blood. The receptors here all came from a person between 18 and 69 years old in good health. The CDR3 runs from the conserved cysteine through the conserved F or W. Each record gives: V gene, clone size, CDR3 length, D gene, J gene, CDR3 DNA, CDR3 protein. D genes are given only for firm matches. Only some rows state a clone size, as once, few, many or a class for expanded clones.

v_gene: TRBV15
abundance: -
len: 13
d_gene: TRBD1
j_gene: TRBJ1-5
CDR3nt: TGTGCCACCAGCAGAGACCAGGGGGAGCCCCAGCATTTT
CDR3aa: CATSRDQGEPQHF

v_gene: TRBV28
abundance: once
len: 15
d_gene: -
j_gene: TRBJ2-7
CDR3nt: TGTGCCAGCCGTGGGGTCGAAAGCCCCTGGGCCGAGCAGTACTTC
CDR3aa: CASRGVESPWAEQYF

v_gene: TRBV7-6
abundance: -
len: 15
d_gene: TRBD2
j_gene: TRBJ2-5
CDR3nt: TGTGCCAGCAGCTTTTCAGCGGGGTCACAAGAGACCCAGTACTTC
CDR3aa: CASSFSAGSQETQYF

v_gene: TRBV4-1
abundance: -
len: 15
d_gene: -
j_gene: TRBJ1-1
CDR3nt: TGCGCCAGCAGCCCCTCAGGGGCGGCGAACACTGAAGCTTTCTTT
CDR3aa: CASSPSGAANTEAFF

v_gene: TRBV4-1
abundance: -
len: 16
d_gene: -
j_gene: TRBJ2-5
CDR3nt: TGCGCCAGCAGCCAAGACCCACTTGGCCTCCAAGAGACCCAGTACTTC
CDR3aa: CASSQDPLGLQETQYF

v_gene: TRBV28
abundance: -
len: 14
d_gene: -
j_gene: TRBJ2-7
CDR3nt: TGTGCCAGCAGTTTAGCTCAGGGACGGGCCGAGCAGTACTTC
CDR3aa: CASSLAQGRAEQYF

v_gene: TRBV7-8
abundance: -
len: 14
d_gene: TRBD1
j_gene: TRBJ2-3
CDR3nt: TGTGCCAGCAACCGGGGACAGAGCACAGATACGCAGTATTTT
CDR3aa: CASNRGQSTDTQYF

v_gene: TRBV6-6
abundance: -
len: 13
d_gene: -
j_gene: TRBJ1-5
CDR3nt: TGTGCCAGCAGTCAGAATAGCAATCAGCCCCAGCATTTT
CDR3aa: CASSQNSNQPQHF

v_gene: TRBV7-8
abundance: once
len: 12
d_gene: -
j_gene: TRBJ2-7
CDR3nt: TGTGCCAGCAGCTCCCCTCGGTACGAGCAGTACTTC
CDR3aa: CASSSPRYEQYF

v_gene: TRBV21-1
abundance: -
len: 13
d_gene: -
j_gene: TRBJ1-2
CDR3nt: TGTGCCAGCAGCAAAGTTCGGGTGGATGGCTACACCTTC
CDR3aa: CASSKVRVDGYTF

v_gene: TRBV5-6
abundance: -
len: 14
d_gene: TRBD1
j_gene: TRBJ2-3
CDR3nt: TGTGCCAGCAGCTTACAGGGGGCGACAGATACGCAGTATTTT
CDR3aa: CASSLQGATDTQYF

v_gene: TRBV15
abundance: -
len: 14
d_gene: TRBD1
j_gene: TRBJ2-1
CDR3nt: TGTGCCACCAGACGGGACAGGGGATACAATGAGCAGTTCTTC
CDR3aa: CATRRDRGYNEQFF

v_gene: TRBV29-1
abundance: -
len: 14
d_gene: -
j_gene: TRBJ1-1
CDR3nt: TGCAGCGTTGCGTCATGGGCGTTGAACACTGAAGCTTTCTTT
CDR3aa: CSVASWALNTEAFF

v_gene: TRBV6-5
abundance: -
len: 14
d_gene: -
j_gene: TRBJ1-1
CDR3nt: TGTGCCAGCAGTTACTTCATAGGGAACACTGAAGCTTTCTTT
CDR3aa: CASSYFIGNTEAFF

v_gene: TRBV10-3
abundance: -
len: 15
d_gene: TRBD1
j_gene: TRBJ2-5
CDR3nt: TGTGCCTTAGGGACGGGACAGGGGGGGGAGGAGACCCAGTACTTC
CDR3aa: CALGTGQGGEETQYF

v_gene: TRBV7-8
abundance: few
len: 15
d_gene: TRBD2
j_gene: TRBJ2-1
CDR3nt: TGTGCCAGCAGCCCCGGGACTAGCCCATACAATGAGCAGTTCTTC
CDR3aa: CASSPGTSPYNEQFF

v_gene: TRBV10-3
abundance: -
len: 15
d_gene: TRBD2
j_gene: TRBJ2-3
CDR3nt: TGTGCCATCAGTACTAGCGGGGGGAGCACAGATACGCAGTATTTT
CDR3aa: CAISTSGGSTDTQYF

v_gene: TRBV7-8
abundance: -
len: 16
d_gene: TRBD1
j_gene: TRBJ2-2
CDR3nt: TGTGCCAGCAGCTTAGCCAGGGGGCAAGGCACCGGGGAGCTGTTTTTT
CDR3aa: CASSLARGQGTGELFF

v_gene: TRBV6-1
abundance: once
len: 12
d_gene: -
j_gene: TRBJ1-3
CDR3nt: TGTGCCAGCAGGGAGACCAGAAACACCATATATTTT
CDR3aa: CASRETRNTIYF

v_gene: TRBV21-1
abundance: -
len: 10
d_gene: -
j_gene: TRBJ2-7
CDR3nt: TGTGCCAGCAGCGGGTACGAGCAGTACTTC
CDR3aa: CASSGYEQYF

v_gene: TRBV4-2
abundance: -
len: 18
d_gene: -
j_gene: TRBJ2-7
CDR3nt: TGTGCCAGCAGCCAAGAGGACGGGGGCGGGGGCCCCTCCTACGAGCAGTACTTC
CDR3aa: CASSQEDGGGGPSYEQYF

v_gene: TRBV9
abundance: few
len: 15
d_gene: -
j_gene: TRBJ1-3
CDR3nt: TGTGCCAGCAGCGCCCTGGCGACCTCTGGAAACACCATATATTTT
CDR3aa: CASSALATSGNTIYF

v_gene: TRBV7-9
abundance: -
len: 18
d_gene: -
j_gene: TRBJ2-3
CDR3nt: TGTGCCAGCAGCTTAGGCGACAGAGGATTTATCCCGCGGGATACGCAGTATTTT
CDR3aa: CASSLGDRGFIPRDTQYF

v_gene: TRBV5-4
abundance: few
len: 14
d_gene: -
j_gene: TRBJ1-3
CDR3nt: TGTGCCAGCAGCCGGTCCGGAGTGGGAAACACCATATATTTT
CDR3aa: CASSRSGVGNTIYF

v_gene: TRBV4-2
abundance: -
len: 16
d_gene: -
j_gene: TRBJ2-7
CDR3nt: TGTGCCAGCAGCCAAGATGGACCAGGGGCCTCCTACGAGCAGTACTTC
CDR3aa: CASSQDGPGASYEQYF

v_gene: TRBV30
abundance: -
len: 12
d_gene: -
j_gene: TRBJ2-7
CDR3nt: TGTGCCTGGAGTGTACAAGGTGTAGAGCAGTACTTC
CDR3aa: CAWSVQGVEQYF

v_gene: TRBV23-1
abundance: -
len: 18
d_gene: TRBD1
j_gene: TRBJ2-6
CDR3nt: TGCGCCAGCAAAACGGGACAGGCCTTTCTATCTGGGGCCAACGTCCTGACTTTC
CDR3aa: CASKTGQAFLSGANVLTF

v_gene: TRBV10-3
abundance: -
len: 16
d_gene: TRBD1
j_gene: TRBJ2-2
CDR3nt: TGTGCCATCAGTGCGCTACAGGGGATTAGGACCGGGGAGCTGTTTTTT
CDR3aa: CAISALQGIRTGELFF

v_gene: TRBV27
abundance: -
len: 13
d_gene: -
j_gene: TRBJ1-1
CDR3nt: TGTGCCAGCAGTTTAAATGGCGGCACTGAAGCTTTCTTT
CDR3aa: CASSLNGGTEAFF

v_gene: TRBV12-5
abundance: -
len: 14
d_gene: -
j_gene: TRBJ2-7
CDR3nt: TGTGCTAGTGCCCTATCTGGTCCTCCATACGAGCAGTACTTC
CDR3aa: CASALSGPPYEQYF

v_gene: TRBV5-1
abundance: -
len: 16
d_gene: -
j_gene: TRBJ1-4
CDR3nt: TGCGCCAGCAGCTTGGCCGTAGGGGCTGGGGGTGAAAAACTGTTTTTT
CDR3aa: CASSLAVGAGGEKLFF

v_gene: TRBV15
abundance: -
len: 13
d_gene: -
j_gene: TRBJ2-7
CDR3nt: TGTGCCACCAGATTCCAGCTAGGCTACGAGCAGTACTTC
CDR3aa: CATRFQLGYEQYF

v_gene: TRBV7-2
abundance: few
len: 16
d_gene: TRBD1
j_gene: TRBJ1-6
CDR3nt: TGTGCCAGCAGCTTCACTACGACAGGGTCGCGTTCACCCCTCCACTTT
CDR3aa: CASSFTTTGSRSPLHF

v_gene: TRBV4-2
abundance: -
len: 18
d_gene: -
j_gene: TRBJ1-5
CDR3nt: TGTGCCAGCAGCCAAGATCCAGGCTCCCCCGGGGGCAATCAGCCCCAGCATTTT
CDR3aa: CASSQDPGSPGGNQPQHF

v_gene: TRBV19
abundance: -
len: 14
d_gene: -
j_gene: TRBJ2-6
CDR3nt: TGTGCCAGTACCCCCTCCCCTGTGGCCAACGTCCTGACTTTC
CDR3aa: CASTPSPVANVLTF

v_gene: TRBV6-5
abundance: -
len: 15
d_gene: -
j_gene: TRBJ1-5
CDR3nt: TGTGCCAGCAGTTACGGACTAGTTAGCAATCAGCCCCAGCATTTT
CDR3aa: CASSYGLVSNQPQHF